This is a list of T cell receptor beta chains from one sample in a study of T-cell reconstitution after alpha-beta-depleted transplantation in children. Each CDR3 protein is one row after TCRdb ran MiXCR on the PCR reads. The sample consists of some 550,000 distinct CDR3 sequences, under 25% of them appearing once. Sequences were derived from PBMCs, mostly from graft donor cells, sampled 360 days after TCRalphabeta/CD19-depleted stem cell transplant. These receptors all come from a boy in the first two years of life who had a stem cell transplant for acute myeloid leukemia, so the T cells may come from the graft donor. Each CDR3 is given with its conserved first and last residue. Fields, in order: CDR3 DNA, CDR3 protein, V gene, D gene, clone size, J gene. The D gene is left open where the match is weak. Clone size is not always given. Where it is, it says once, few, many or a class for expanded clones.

TGTGCCAGCAGCGCCCCGGGGGGTCCCTACAATGAGCAGTTCTTC | CASSAPGGPYNEQFF | TRBV9 | TRBD2 | few | TRBJ2-1
TGCGCCAGCAGCTTGGGTCCGGCCCCAGCGCATACGCAGTATTTT | CASSLGPAPAHTQYF | TRBV5-1 | - | - | TRBJ2-3
TGTGCCAGCAGTTACCAGCCAGACGACTCCTACAATGAGCAGTTCTTC | CASSYQPDDSYNEQFF | TRBV6-5 | - | few | TRBJ2-1
TGTGCCAGCAGTTCCGTAGCGAGGAGGGCGTATGGCTACACCTTC | CASSSVARRAYGYTF | TRBV28 | - | few | TRBJ1-2
TGTGCCAGCAGTGGAGGGGCCTACAGAACTAGCACAGATACGCAGTATTTT | CASSGGAYRTSTDTQYF | TRBV9 | - | - | TRBJ2-3
TGTGCCAGCAACCCCCGCGGGGGTGAGCAGTTCTTC | CASNPRGGEQFF | TRBV5-6 | TRBD2 | - | TRBJ2-1
TGTGCCAGCAGTTTATATTGGGTTTCTTCCTTCAATCAGCCCCAGCATTTT | CASSLYWVSSFNQPQHF | TRBV12-3/TRBV12-4 | - | - | TRBJ1-5
TGTGCCAGCAGCTTAGGGGTGAGAGTTCAGTACTTC | CASSLGVRVQYF | TRBV11-2 | - | - | TRBJ2-4
TGCAGTGCCCAGGGGTATGGCAATCAGCCCCAGCATTTT | CSAQGYGNQPQHF | TRBV20-1 | - | many | TRBJ1-5
TGTGCCAGCAGCCCAGGACAGGGCCCCACCGGGGAGCTGTTTTTT | CASSPGQGPTGELFF | TRBV5-5 | TRBD1 | few | TRBJ2-2
TGTGCCAGCAGCTTAATAGACAGGGGGAAGAATCAGCCCCAGCATTTT | CASSLIDRGKNQPQHF | TRBV7-2 | TRBD1 | many | TRBJ1-5
TGTGCCAGCAGCCCACATGGAACCCAGTACTTC | CASSPHGTQYF | TRBV5-8 | - | - | TRBJ2-5
TGTGCCAGCAGTTCGGGACGCCAGTACCAAGAGACCCAGTACTTC | CASSSGRQYQETQYF | TRBV12-3/TRBV12-4 | - | few | TRBJ2-5
TGTGCCAGCAGCAAAGGGACTAGCGGGGGAAGGACCGGGGAGCTGTTTTTT | CASSKGTSGGRTGELFF | TRBV21-1 | - | - | TRBJ2-2
TGTGCCACTGGTAGCGGGGGCCGCACAGATACGCAGTATTTT | CATGSGGRTDTQYF | TRBV24-1 | TRBD2 | - | TRBJ2-3
TGCAGTGCTAGCGTTTACCTCCCATCCCTAGCGGGGGTAGCCGGGGAGCTGTTTTTT | CSASVYLPSLAGVAGELFF | TRBV20-1 | TRBD2 | many | TRBJ2-2
TGCAGTGCTTACAGGCGGGTAACTGTGTTTATTAGCACAGATACGCAGTATTTT | CSAYRRVTVFISTDTQYF | TRBV20-1 | - | - | TRBJ2-3
TGTGCCAGCAGGATCGGGACACCTGGAAACACCATATATTTT | CASRIGTPGNTIYF | TRBV6-5 | - | many | TRBJ1-3
TGTGCCAGCAGCTTAGGGCAGCGCGAGCAGTACTTC | CASSLGQREQYF | TRBV7-9 | - | many | TRBJ2-7
TGCAGTGCTAGAGATCGCAGGGCCAGAAGAGACTTCCTGACTGAAGCTTTCTTT | CSARDRRARRDFLTEAFF | TRBV20-1 | - | once | TRBJ1-1
TGTGCCAGCAGTTACGTCGGGGGAGAGGAGCCCATTTTCTACGAGCAGTACTTC | CASSYVGGEEPIFYEQYF | TRBV6-5 | - | many | TRBJ2-7
TGCAGTGCGCTTCCCAGTTGGGGCACAGATACGCAGTATTTT | CSALPSWGTDTQYF | TRBV20-1 | - | few | TRBJ2-3
TGTGCCAGCAGCCCAGGGTTACATGAGCAGTTCTTC | CASSPGLHEQFF | TRBV27 | - | many | TRBJ2-1
TGCAGCGTTGTGGCTGCTAGCGGGGGGGACCAGTACTTC | CSVVAASGGDQYF | TRBV29-1 | TRBD2 | - | TRBJ2-7
TGTGCCAGCAGCTTACAGGGATCTGAAAAACTGTTTTTT | CASSLQGSEKLFF | TRBV7-2 | - | - | TRBJ1-4
TGTGCCAGCAGTTTCGGGGTGGCAACAGGCTCCTCCACAGATACGCAGTATTTT | CASSFGVATGSSTDTQYF | TRBV6-5 | - | - | TRBJ2-3
TGTGCCAGCAGCATCTCGGGACAGTTTAGCACAGATACGCAGTATTTT | CASSISGQFSTDTQYF | TRBV11-3 | TRBD1 | - | TRBJ2-3
TGCAGTGCCAGGGTAAATTTCGGAAAAGAGACCCAGTACTTC | CSARVNFGKETQYF | TRBV20-1 | - | many | TRBJ2-5
TGCAGTGCTAGTCCTGAGATGGGGGACTACCAAGAGACCCAGTACTTC | CSASPEMGDYQETQYF | TRBV20-1 | - | many | TRBJ2-5
TGTGCCAGCAGCTTCATCGACAGGACCGACTACTACGAGCAGTACTTC | CASSFIDRTDYYEQYF | TRBV7-2 | - | - | TRBJ2-7
TGTGCCAGCAGTCCCGGGTCCCCTGGGGGCTACACCTTC | CASSPGSPGGYTF | TRBV12-3/TRBV12-4 | - | many | TRBJ1-2
TGTGCCAGCAGTCCGCAGAGGGACAGACAGCCCCAGCATTTT | CASSPQRDRQPQHF | TRBV6-1 | TRBD1 | few | TRBJ1-5
TGTGCCAGCAGGCGGGACAGAACAAGCACAGATACGCAGTATTTT | CASRRDRTSTDTQYF | TRBV2 | - | - | TRBJ2-3
TGTGCCAGCAGCTGGGACAGGACGATTCCCGGGGAGCTGTTTTTT | CASSWDRTIPGELFF | TRBV11-2 | TRBD1 | few | TRBJ2-2
TGTGCCAGCAGTGAAACAGGGTGGAATCAGCCCCAGCATTTT | CASSETGWNQPQHF | TRBV6-1 | - | - | TRBJ1-5
TGTGCCAGCGGCCACAGGGAGGTCACGGTCAATGAGCAGTTCTTC | CASGHREVTVNEQFF | TRBV12-3/TRBV12-4 | - | many | TRBJ2-1
TGCAGTATATGGACAGGAGATCAGCCCCAGCATTTT | CSIWTGDQPQHF | TRBV20-1 | TRBD1 | few | TRBJ1-5
TGCAGCGTTGGGGACAGGGCGACTGAAGCTTTCTTT | CSVGDRATEAFF | TRBV29-1 | TRBD1 | - | TRBJ1-1
TGCGCCAGCAGCCAGACCGTCAGGGGCGGATTCTCCGAGCAGTACTTC | CASSQTVRGGFSEQYF | TRBV5-1 | - | - | TRBJ2-7
TGCAGTGCCACACCAAAGGGCCTTGTTAATTCACCCCTCCACTTT | CSATPKGLVNSPLHF | TRBV20-1 | - | many | TRBJ1-6
TGCAGCGTTTGTGCCAGCCGCACAGATACGCAGTATTTT | CSVCASRTDTQYF | TRBV29-1 | - | many | TRBJ2-3
TGTGCCAGCAGACTAGCGGACTACACAGATACGCAGTATTTT | CASRLADYTDTQYF | TRBV28 | TRBD2 | few | TRBJ2-3